The entry below gives a single T cell receptor (beta chain) sequence along with its context. Original data processing: Amplification from reference gene primers served as the basis for estimated nucleated cell counts. Sequencing used immunoSEQ multiplex PCR; TCRdb keeps in-frame clones, though not all of them. For V, J and clone size, that table is used; D and trimming come from the DNA. The profile shows about 250,000 clones, approximately 90% of them singletons. These data come from a study of blood T cell repertoires in COVID-19. Across the whole study: From the United States, Italy and Spain came samples of acute and convalescent COVID-19. T cells, B-cell-depleted T cells, or PBMCs provided the cDNA or gDNA that served as material.

The germline V gene encodes CDR1 SGHVS and CDR2 FQNEAQ. Trimming took 7 bases from V and 5 from J; bases not matched to a gene: 11. This CDR3 has 16 residues. This receptor was obtained from a woman between 40 and 55 years old who had recovered from COVID-19. The J gene is TRBJ1-4, the V gene TRBV7-8; TRBD1 matches at 9 bases. The sequenced material came from peripheral blood. The CDR3 loop is CASNRDREWGNEKLFF. The CDR3 DNA reads as TGTGCCAGCAACCGGGACAGGGAGTGGGGGAATGAAAAACTGTTTTTT.